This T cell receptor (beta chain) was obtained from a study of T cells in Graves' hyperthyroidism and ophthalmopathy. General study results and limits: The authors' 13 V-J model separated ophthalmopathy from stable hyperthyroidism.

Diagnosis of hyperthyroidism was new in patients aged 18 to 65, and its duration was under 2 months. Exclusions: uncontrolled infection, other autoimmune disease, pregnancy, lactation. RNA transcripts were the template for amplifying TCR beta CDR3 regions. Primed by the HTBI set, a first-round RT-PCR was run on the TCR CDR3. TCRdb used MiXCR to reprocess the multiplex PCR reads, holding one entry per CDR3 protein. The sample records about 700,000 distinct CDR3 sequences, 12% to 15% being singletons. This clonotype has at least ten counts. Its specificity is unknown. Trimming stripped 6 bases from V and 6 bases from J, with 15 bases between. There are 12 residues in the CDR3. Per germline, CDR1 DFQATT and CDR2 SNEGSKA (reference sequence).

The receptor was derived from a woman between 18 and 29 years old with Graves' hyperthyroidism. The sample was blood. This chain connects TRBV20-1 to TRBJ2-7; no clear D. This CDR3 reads CSAGPQRTEQYF. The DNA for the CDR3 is TGCAGTGCCGGACCACAGCGAACCGAGCAGTACTTC.